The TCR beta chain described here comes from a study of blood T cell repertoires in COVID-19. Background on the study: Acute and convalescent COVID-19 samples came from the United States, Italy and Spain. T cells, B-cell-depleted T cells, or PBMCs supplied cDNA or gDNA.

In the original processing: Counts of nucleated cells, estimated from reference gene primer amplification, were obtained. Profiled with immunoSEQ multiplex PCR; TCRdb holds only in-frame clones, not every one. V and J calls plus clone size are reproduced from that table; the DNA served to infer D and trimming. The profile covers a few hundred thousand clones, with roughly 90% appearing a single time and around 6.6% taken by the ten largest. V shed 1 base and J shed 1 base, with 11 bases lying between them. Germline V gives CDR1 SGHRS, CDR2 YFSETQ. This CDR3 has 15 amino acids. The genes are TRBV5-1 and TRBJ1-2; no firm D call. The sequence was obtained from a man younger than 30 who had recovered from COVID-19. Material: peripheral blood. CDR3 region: CASSLHRSDNYGYTF. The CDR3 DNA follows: TGCGCCAGCAGCTTGCACCGCAGCGATAACTATGGCTACACCTTC. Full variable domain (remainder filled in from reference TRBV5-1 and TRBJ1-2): KAGVTQTPRYLIKTRGQQVTLSCSPISGHRSVSWYQQTPGQGLQFLFEYFSETQRNKGNFPGRFSGRQFSNSRSEMNVSTLELGDSALYLCASSLHRSDNYGYTFGSGTRLTVV.